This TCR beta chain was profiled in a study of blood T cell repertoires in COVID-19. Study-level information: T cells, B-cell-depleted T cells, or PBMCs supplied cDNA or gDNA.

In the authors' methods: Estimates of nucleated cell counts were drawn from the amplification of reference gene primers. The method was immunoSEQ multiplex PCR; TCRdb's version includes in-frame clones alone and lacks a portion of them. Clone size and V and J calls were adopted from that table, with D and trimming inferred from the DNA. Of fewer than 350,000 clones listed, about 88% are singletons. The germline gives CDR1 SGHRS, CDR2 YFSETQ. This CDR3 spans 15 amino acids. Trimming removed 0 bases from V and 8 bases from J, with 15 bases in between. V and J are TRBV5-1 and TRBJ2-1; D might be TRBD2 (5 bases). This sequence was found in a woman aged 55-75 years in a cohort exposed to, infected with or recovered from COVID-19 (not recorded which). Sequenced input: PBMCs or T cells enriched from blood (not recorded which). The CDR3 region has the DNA TGCGCCAGCAGCTTGGTGGGCGGGCGAAGGGATGAGCAGTTCTTC. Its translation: CASSLVGGRRDEQFF. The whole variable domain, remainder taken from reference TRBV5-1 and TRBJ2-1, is KAGVTQTPRYLIKTRGQQVTLSCSPISGHRSVSWYQQTPGQGLQFLFEYFSETQRNKGNFPGRFSGRQFSNSRSEMNVSTLELGDSALYLCASSLVGGRRDEQFFGPGTRLTVL.